The source of this T cell receptor (beta chain) is a study of T cells in narcolepsy. Trimming removed 2 bases at V and 1 base at J, with 8 bases between. Germline values: CDR1 GTSNPN, CDR2 SVGIG (reference sequence). There are 13 residues in the CDR3. The method was immunoSEQ multiplex PCR; TCRdb's version includes in-frame clones alone and lacks a portion of them. The sample holds about 32,000 clones, about nine tenths seen once. V is TRBV30 and J is TRBJ1-1; D perhaps matches TRBD1 (5 bases). The material sequenced was CD45RA- memory CD4+ T cells from PBMCs. The clonotype was recovered from a human donor with narcolepsy. In DNA form, the CDR3 reads TGTGCCTGGAGTTCTGGGGGGAACACTGAAGCTTTCTTT. Amino acids: CAWSSGGNTEAFF. The full variable domain, rest sourced from reference TRBV30 and TRBJ1-1, is SQTIHQWPATLVQPVGSPLSLECTVEGTSNPNLYWYRQAAGRGLQLLFYSVGIGQISSEVPQNLSASRPQDRQFILSSKKLLLSDSGFYLCAWSSGGNTEAFFGQGTRLTVV.